This is a list of T cell receptor beta chains from one sample in a study of OX40 agonist ivuxolimab in advanced cancers. Libraries were prepared by immunoSEQ multiplex PCR; TCRdb keeps only in-frame clonotypes and omits some of them. The sample carries almost 80,000 clones, 84% recorded once. Material: CD4+ or CD8+ T cells sorted from blood, obtained in a trial of the OX40 agonist ivuxolimab. These receptors originate from an adult with an advanced solid tumor such as melanoma, head and neck, liver or kidney cancer. Both conserved end residues are part of each CDR3. D genes are given only for firm matches. Clone size is not always given. Where it is, it says once, few, many or a class for expanded clones.

>TRBJ1-1|TRBD1|NA|TRBV30|13
TGTGCCTGGACGAGGGGGCGCTCCACTGAAGCTTTCTTT
CAWTRGRSTEAFF
>TRBJ1-1|NA|NA|TRBV14|14
TGTGCCAGCAGCTCGCCGGAAGGAGGGTCAGAAGCTTTCTTT
CASSSPEGGSEAFF
>TRBJ2-3|TRBD2|NA|TRBV7-3|14
TGTGCCAGCAGCCCCATAGCGGGAGAAGGTACGCAGTATTTT
CASSPIAGEGTQYF
>TRBJ1-2|NA|NA|TRBV30|15
TGTGCCTGGAGTGTACCGGCGGCAGCTAACTATGGCTACACCTTC
CAWSVPAAANYGYTF
>TRBJ2-1|NA|NA|TRBV11-2|19
TGTGCCAGCAGCTTTTGGGGGGCGGCAGGCGAACACCTCAACAATGAGCAGTTCTTC
CASSFWGAAGEHLNNEQFF
>TRBJ1-2|TRBD1|once|TRBV12-5|14
TGTGCTAGTGGACGGGACAGGCTCTATGGGGGCTACACCTTC
CASGRDRLYGGYTF
>TRBJ1-6|NA|once|TRBV11-1|16
TGTGCCAGCAGCTTATCGGCAGCTTCCTATAATTCACCCCTCCACTTT
CASSLSAASYNSPLHF
>TRBJ1-1|NA|NA|TRBV9|13
TGTGCCAGCAGCGTAGTATCGAACACTGAAGCTTTCTTT
CASSVVSNTEAFF
>TRBJ2-3|NA|NA|TRBV6-5|14
TGTGCCAGCCCCACAGATACTAGCACAGATACGCAGTATTTT
CASPTDTSTDTQYF
>TRBJ1-5|TRBD1|NA|TRBV7-2|16
TGTGCCAGCAGCGACAATGCAGGGGGCCGCAATCAGCCCCAGCATTTT
CASSDNAGGRNQPQHF
>TRBJ2-5|TRBD2|NA|TRBV5-4|17
TGTGCCAGCAGCCCGAGAGTGGTAGCGGGCGGCCAAGAGACCCAGTACTTC
CASSPRVVAGGQETQYF